This TCR beta chain was documented in a study of OX40 agonist ivuxolimab in advanced cancers. Libraries were prepared by immunoSEQ multiplex PCR; TCRdb keeps only in-frame clonotypes and omits some of them. The sample contains about 69,000 clones, 87% of which appear only once. The CDR3 totals 13 residues. V lost 0 bases and J 4 bases, leaving 3 bases between the germline ends. CDR1 and CDR2 from the germline V gene are SGHTA and FQGNSA. The sequences come from CD4+ or CD8+ T cells sorted from blood, collected in a trial of the OX40 agonist ivuxolimab. This clonotype was sampled from an adult with an advanced solid tumor such as melanoma, head and neck, liver or kidney cancer. The V gene is TRBV7-2, the J gene TRBJ1-4; D is unclear. This CDR3 reads CASSLARNEKLFF. The CDR3 DNA is TGTGCCAGCAGCTTAGCTCGTAATGAAAAACTGTTTTTT.